What follows describes a single T cell receptor (beta chain). V was clipped by 6 bases and J by 4 bases, with 12 bases between them. The CDR3 totals 14 residues. Germline CDR1 SEHNR, CDR2 FQNEAQ (reference sequence). This sample was included in a study of patients and donors after allogeneic stem cell transplantation. One entry per CDR3 protein results from TCRdb running MiXCR on the RT-PCR reads. This table has some 880,000 distinct CDR3 sequences, approximately 18% appearing once. This receptor was identified in a human donor who was either an allogeneic HSCT recipient or a stem cell or donor lymphocyte infusion donor (not recorded which). It is not recorded whose cells these are; they may come from a transplant donor. The chain has TRBV7-9 and TRBJ1-4; D is unclear. Sequenced material: blood, either unsorted or a sorted T cell fraction (not recorded which). CDR3 nucleotides: TGTGCCAGCAGACCAAGGCAGCATAATGAAAAACTGTTTTTT. Translated: CASRPRQHNEKLFF.